The present TCR beta chain was sequenced within a study of PD-1 blockade in classical Hodgkin lymphoma. Time point of the sample: newly diagnosed, previously untreated cHL patient sample. The sample holds a few counts of this clone. Some clones are missing from TCRdb's copy, which holds only in-frame ones; the method was immunoSEQ multiplex PCR. Of thousands of clones detected, under 80% appear once; the ten largest clones hold 6.5% to 9.5%. V shed 8 bases, J shed 4 bases, and the junction held 11 bases outside the gene matches. CDR3 length: 14 residues. The germline CDR1 and CDR2 sequences are SEHNR and FQNEAQ (reference sequence).

The sequence was collected from a human donor with classical Hodgkin lymphoma. The chain uses TRBV7-9 and TRBJ2-7; 7 positions match TRBD2. Material: peripheral blood mononuclear cells (PBMCs). Here the CDR3 reads CASSWTSPDYEQYF. In DNA, the CDR3 is TGTGCCAGCTCTTGGACTAGTCCAGATTACGAGCAGTACTTC.